Presented here are 3 T cell receptor beta chains from one specimen sequenced in a study of blood T cell repertoires in COVID-19. Only in-frame clones appear in the TCRdb table, and some are missing; sequencing was by immunoSEQ multiplex PCR. Of roughly 400,000 clones listed, about 83% are singletons. Sequenced sample: PBMCs or T cells enriched from blood (not recorded which). These receptors were taken from a woman between 50 and 59 years old who had recovered from COVID-19.

The CDR3 DNA reads as TGCGCCAGCAGCCAAGACCTAGCGAGCGAAAATAATTCACCCCTCCACTTT. Translated: CASSQDLASENNSPLHF. The V gene is TRBV4-3, the J gene TRBJ1-6, with D unclear. Germline-derived CDR1 and CDR2 are LGHNA and YSLEER. This CDR3 region has 17 residues. V was trimmed by 0 bases and J by 5 bases, leaving 14 bases between them.

The CDR3 region is CSSTGGNTEAFF. The DNA of the CDR3 is TGTTCATCGACCGGAGGGAACACTGAAGCTTTCTTT. The chain combines TRBV10-3 with TRBJ1-1; the D is unclear. There are 12 residues in the CDR3. Germline assignment: CDR1 ENHRY and CDR2 SYGVKD.

The J gene is TRBJ1-1, the V gene TRBV18; 8 bases agree with TRBD1. V lost 6 bases to trimming and J lost 6 bases; unmatched junction nucleotides: 15. Per germline, CDR1 KGHSH and CDR2 LQKENI. CDR3 size: 16 residues. The CDR3, as DNA: TGTGCCAGCTCCCAGGGATTCAGGGGGCGCGTGTCTGAAGCTTTCTTT. Translation: CASSQGFRGRVSEAFF.